The 8 T cell receptor beta chains below were found in one sample sequenced in a study of identical twins. One entry per CDR3 protein, called by TCRdb with MiXCR from the 5' RACE reads. Of about 520,000 distinct CDR3 sequences listed, less than 25% are singletons. The same sample was also studied in work on T cells expressing NK-cell markers.

The source material was CD4+ T cells sorted from blood. All receptors derive from a woman younger than 35 in good health.

This clonotype was detected once. V gene TRBV12-3 or TRBV12-4 combines with J gene TRBJ2-6; D possibly corresponds to TRBD1 (6 bases). This CDR3 region has 16 residues. V was clipped by 4 bases and J by 2 bases, with 12 bases between them. In DNA form, the CDR3 reads TGTGCCAGCAGTTCCACAGGGTTGGCTGGGGCCAACGTCCTGACTTTC. Translating it yields CASSSTGLAGANVLTF.

This clonotype came up a few times. The chain combines TRBV29-1 with TRBJ2-7, with D perhaps given as TRBD1 or TRBD2 (6 bases each). The CDR3 is made up of 14 amino acids. Germline CDR1 reads SQVTM; CDR2 reads ANQGSEA. The ends were cut back, 7 bases at V and 2 bases at J, with 18 bases in the middle. The CDR3 sequence: CSALGGRGPYEQYF. CDR3 coding DNA: TGCAGCGCCCTCGGCGGCCGGGGGCCCTACGAGCAGTACTTC.

V is TRBV11-2 and J is TRBJ2-1; D call uncertain. This CDR3 spans 13 amino acids. Germline CDR1 reads SGHAT; CDR2 reads FQNNGV. Trimming stripped 5 bases from V and 4 bases from J, with 9 bases between. The CDR3 region is CASSDDRYNEQFF. CDR3 bases: TGTGCCAGCAGCGACGACCGGTACAATGAGCAGTTCTTC.

The V call is TRBV10-3, the J call TRBJ1-1; D might be TRBD1 (6 bases). This CDR3 region has 13 residues. Trimming removed 4 bases from V and 1 base from J, with 7 bases in between. From germline, CDR1 is ENHRY and CDR2 SYGVKD. In DNA, the CDR3 is TGTGCCATCAGTGTGGACAGGAACACTGAAGCTTTCTTT. It codes for CAISVDRNTEAFF.

This chain uses TRBV5-1 with TRBJ2-7; either TRBD1 or TRBD2 may fit D (5 bases each). The V gene lost 4 bases and the J gene lost 2 bases, with 16 bases spanning the gap. This CDR3 region has 15 residues. The germline V gene has CDR1 SGHRS and CDR2 YFSETQ. The chain's CDR3 is CASSLGTAKAYEQYF. The DNA of the CDR3 is TGCGCCAGCAGCCTCGGGACCGCCAAGGCCTACGAGCAGTACTTC.

The chain employs TRBV29-1 and TRBJ2-5; no firm D call. Germline-derived CDR1 and CDR2 are SQVTM and ANQGSEA. Trimming took 0 bases from V and 5 from J, leaving 4 bases between them. The CDR3 is 11 amino acids. The CDR3 coding sequence is TGCAGCGTTGAAGACCTGGAGACCCAGTACTTC. Translation: CSVEDLETQYF.

This clonotype was counted a few times. The chain employs TRBV10-1 and TRBJ2-7, with D perhaps given as TRBD1 or TRBD2 (6 bases each). CDR1 is WNHNN, CDR2 SYGVQD, per germline (reference sequence). The ends were cut back, 4 bases at V and 5 bases at J, with 21 bases in the middle. The CDR3 is made up of 16 amino acids. The CDR3 DNA reads TGCGCCAGCAGTGGGAATCGAGGGGGGCCATTCCACGAGCAGTACTTC. It translates to CASSGNRGGPFHEQYF.

J is TRBJ2-3 and V is TRBV11-2; the match to TRBD2 covers 11 bases. The CDR3 has 18 residues. Trimming at V came to 4 bases and at J to 0 bases, leaving 9 bases not matched to a gene. Germline lookup yields CDR1 SGHAT and CDR2 FQNNGV. CDR3 sequence reads: CASSYSGTSGTSTDTQYF. As DNA, the CDR3 is TGTGCCAGCAGCTACTCCGGGACTAGCGGAACTAGCACAGATACGCAGTATTTT.